This TCR beta chain was sequenced during a study of cytomegalovirus exposure and HLA in healthy donors. Study-wide background: Of some 400 genotyped donors, approximately 84% clustered with self-reported Caucasian donors.

Amplification used 60 Vbeta primers and 13 Jbeta primers. Measured with immunoSEQ multiplex PCR; TCRdb has only the in-frame clones, and not every one. The sample carries 50,000 to 60,000 clones, around 78% recorded once. This TCR derives from a female donor in good health and CMV-seronegative. The sequencing sample was made of PBMCs.

The CDR3 protein is CASSPIDGQSYNEQFF. The CDR3 bases are TGTGCCAGCAGCCCAATCGATGGACAATCCTACAATGAGCAGTTCTTC. The chain uses TRBV5-4 and TRBJ2-1; D is perhaps TRBD1 (5 bases). Trimming removed 4 bases at V and 1 base at J, with 15 bases between. The V gene's germline CDR1 is SGHNT and CDR2 YYREEE (reference sequence). The CDR3 is 16 amino acids. Variable domain in full (rest from reference TRBV5-4 and TRBJ2-1): ETGVTQSPTHLIKTRGQQVTLRCSSQSGHNTVSWYQQALGQGPQFIFQYYREEENGRGNFPPRFSGLQFPNYSSELNVNALELDDSALYLCASSPIDGQSYNEQFFGPGTRLTVL.